The TCR beta chain described here comes from a study of blood T cell repertoires in COVID-19 (dated by TCRdb to the early 2020s). Background on the whole study: Samples covering the acute and convalescent phases of COVID-19 were provided by collaborators in the United States, Italy and Spain. The material from the prospective study consisted of cDNA or gDNA derived from T cells, B-cell-depleted T cells, or PBMCs. Deeply sampled blood TCRbeta repertoires from subjects exposed to, actively infected with, or recovered from COVID-19 were included in the dataset. The repertoires were released in a freely available public database intended as a resource for research on the immune response to SARS-CoV-2. The samples were drawn from the first 160 participants of the ongoing ImmuneRACE study and from over 950 subjects provided by 6 global collaborators. The sample metadata nearly always contained a de-identified subject ID, COVID-19 status, age in years and sex. HLA class I and class II types, where available, came from metadata supplied by the sample provider rather than from assay-based typing.

TCRbeta CDR3 regions were amplified from genomic DNA by means of the immunoSEQ Assay, a bias-controlled multiplex PCR. In the source study's methods: Nucleated cell counts per sample were estimated from amplification of reference gene primers within the assay. To quantify the absolute abundance of each unique TCRbeta CDR3 rearrangement, sequence reads were collapsed and filtered. For each sample, productive Simpson clonality was calculated by taking the square root of Simpson's diversity index across productive rearrangements. As stored in TCRdb, this immuneACCESS dataset retains in-frame rearrangements with V and J assigned. A fraction of the clones does not appear; measured against another copy, unresolved V genes explain less than half of the discrepancy, and the remainder lacks a known reason. V, J and clone size are those of that table, while D and trimming were read from the DNA. Counted in this sample were 200,000 to 250,000 clones; more than 80% of them appeared once. About 1.7% of the sample lies in the top ten.

CDR1 and CDR2 are read off the germline V gene as KGHSH and LQKENI. Cut back by 3 bases and 3 bases, the V and J ends lie 14 bases apart. Spanning cysteine to phenylalanine, the CDR3 consists of 15 amino acids. The only DNA kept is the CDR3, 45 bases in frame from the first base. This clone was seen only a few times. Its antigen is not yet known. One base away there is no much larger clone; base qualities are not given. Enrolling through a virtual design, the prospective study's participants ranged in age from roughly 18 to 90 years and lived across 24 United States geographic areas. To assign participants to cohorts, the prospective study relied on clinical history that participants themselves reported in a screening survey and a study questionnaire. ImmuneRACE Cohort 3 recovered participants were defined by two consecutive negative NP/OP PCR tests, healthcare professional clearance, or symptom resolution. Each participant in the prospective study had whole blood, serum and a nasopharyngeal or oropharyngeal swab collected by mobile phlebotomists. Prospective study participants could optionally give additional blood draws and questionnaires over an approximately 2-month period. Blood samples from the prospective study were shipped frozen or at room temperature prior to DNA extraction.

What the study reported, not specific to this receptor: The amount of clinical and demographic metadata varied by source and participant and was provided uncurated.

The sequence joins TRBV18 to TRBJ1-1; perhaps TRBD1 is the D gene, with 6 bases matching. The sample was PBMCs or T cells enriched from blood (not recorded which). This clonotype was sampled from a man between 60 and 75 years old who had recovered from COVID-19. The DNA sequence is TGTGCCAGCTCACCCGAACAGGGTTTGTACACTGAAGCTTTCTTT. Translated, this is CASSPEQGLYTEAFF.